Given below is one TCR beta chain in context. The target of this receptor is not known. The input lacks base qualities; no much larger clone sits a single base away. V loses 0 bases, J loses 8 bases, and the germline ends lie 10 bases apart. The CDR3 has 13 amino acids, counting the end cysteine and phenylalanine. Just CDR3 DNA is preserved here, 39 bases in frame from base 1. Per the germline V gene, MNHEY is the CDR1 and SVGAGI is the CDR2. The sample comes from a study of OX40 agonist ivuxolimab in advanced cancers. Looking at the study overall: Ivuxolimab, which targeted the costimulatory receptor OX40 (CD134), was an agonistic, fully human IgG2 monoclonal antibody. Prior anti-PD-1, anti-PD-L1 or anti-CTLA-4 therapy was permitted, and approximately 40% of dose-escalation patients had received checkpoint inhibitors. Three dose-escalation patients achieved partial responses, one with hepatocellular carcinoma and two with cutaneous melanoma. A male proportion of nearly 85% and a mean age of around 60 years, ranging from about 23 to 90, were recorded for the dose-escalation cohort. The purpose of peripheral TCRbeta sequencing was to test whether ivuxolimab changed TCR sequence diversity and led to clonal T-cell expansion. Intravenous ivuxolimab was administered to patients every 2 weeks at six dose levels: 0.01, 0.1, 0.3, 1.5, 3 and 10 mg/kg. The monotherapy dose-escalation portion (N ≈ 57 patients) of the phase I ivuxolimab trial is reported in the paper. Of the approximately 53 patients in dose escalation, around 19 had hepatocellular carcinoma, roughly 15 had melanoma, 9 had renal cell carcinoma and 9 had head and neck cancer.

Patients with a history of autoimmune disease or receiving systemic immunosuppression were excluded from the trial. In every dose cohort, peripheral blood was drawn for TCR sequencing at baseline, cycle 4 day 1, and cycle 7 day 1. The samples were drawn from a first-in-human, open-label, multicenter phase I dose-escalation trial of ivuxolimab. Adults with locally advanced or metastatic melanoma, renal cell, hepatocellular, or head and neck squamous cell carcinoma were enrolled in the trial. Before TCR sequencing, CD4+ and CD8+ T cells were separately sorted from peripheral blood. Genomic DNA was isolated from the sorted cells so that the TCRbeta CDR3 region could be sequenced. The immunoSEQ Assay was used to sequence the TCRbeta CDR3 regions. Imported from immuneACCESS, the table was reduced by TCRdb to in-frame sequences with V and J called. These copies leave out some clones; in studies compared against another copy, an unresolved V gene accounts for under half, and the cause of the remainder is not known. This sample is represented by almost 50,000 clones; around 85% of them were singletons. Less than 60% of the sample is in the top ten clones.

The paper's findings and limits, for the study overall: After ivuxolimab, CD8+ T cells had more expanded clones than CD4+ T cells on average. Clonal expansion of both CD4+ and CD8+ blood T cells was observed from baseline to week 6 at doses 0.1 to 3.0 mg/kg. In the 0.1-3.0 mg/kg groups, partial responders had among the lowest normalized peripheral clonal expansion, particularly in CD8+ T cells. Which antigens the clonally expanded peripheral T cells were specific for was not determined. Low levels of normalized T-cell clonal expansion were also shown by some nonresponding patients.

Source: CD4+ or CD8+ T cells sorted from blood, taken in a trial of the OX40 agonist ivuxolimab. This receptor chain uses TRBV6-5 and TRBJ1-1, with the D gene not confidently named. This receptor was obtained from an adult with an advanced solid tumor such as melanoma, head and neck, liver or kidney cancer. The bases read TGTGCCAGCAGTTACTCCATGAACAGAGAAGCTTTCTTT. Translated, this is CASSYSMNREAFF.